The 26 T cell receptor beta chains presented below share a single source sample, sequenced in a study of T cells after yellow fever vaccination. MiXCR was run by TCRdb on the 5' RACE reads, yielding one entry per CDR3 protein. The sample includes some 600,000 distinct CDR3 sequences, around 17% seen only once; the top ten take 17%. The sample here was PBMCs, taken less than 6 days after the first yellow fever vaccination. Receptors were obtained from a man between 18 and 35 years old who received the YFV17D yellow fever vaccine.

V and J are TRBV27 and TRBJ2-7, with unresolved D. The V and J ends lost 0 bases and 0 bases respectively, with 12 bases between them. Germline loops: CDR1 MNHEY, CDR2 SMNVEV (reference sequence). The CDR3 length is 16 residues. CDR3 sequence reads: CASSLSWTLSSYEQYF. As DNA, the CDR3 is TGTGCCAGCAGTTTATCGTGGACGTTGAGCTCCTACGAGCAGTACTTC.

The chain recombines TRBV18 with TRBJ2-3, with 9 bases matching TRBD1. J lost 0 bases, V lost 5 bases, and 3 bases had no gene match. CDR1 is KGHSH and CDR2 is LQKENI in the germline V gene. This CDR3 comprises 15 residues. In DNA form, the CDR3 reads TGTGCCAGCTCATCACAGGGGGCTAGCACAGATACGCAGTATTTT. Translated: CASSSQGASTDTQYF.

The gene calls are TRBV9 and TRBJ2-3; 9 nucleotides align to TRBD2. Germline V gene data show CDR1 as SGDLS and CDR2 as YYNGEE. J gave up 3 bases and V 1 base, and 9 bases lay outside the gene matches. The CDR3 consists of 17 residues. DNA for the CDR3: TGTGCCAGCAGCGTATCGGGCGGTAGCGGGGGAACAGATACGCAGTATTTT. Protein sequence: CASSVSGGSGGTDTQYF. Looking up the rest from reference TRBV9 and TRBJ2-3 gives the full variable domain: DSGVTQTPKHLITATGQRVTLRCSPRSGDLSVYWYQQSLDQGLQFLIQYYNGEERAKGNILERFSAQQFPDLHSELNLSSLELGDSALYFCASSVSGGSGGTDTQYFGPGTRLTVL.

The V and J genes are TRBV29-1 and TRBJ1-2; D perhaps matches TRBD1 (5 bases). Trimming cost V 7 bases and J 3 bases, with 9 bases left between them. From germline, CDR1 is SQVTM and CDR2 ANQGSEA. This CDR3 comprises 11 residues. The CDR3 region has the DNA TGCAGCGGGGGGAGTGACTATGGCTACACCTTC. It yields the protein CSGGSDYGYTF.

The V call is TRBV11-2, the J call TRBJ2-4; 11 bases line up with TRBD1. The CDR3 is 18 amino acids. Trimming took 5 bases from V and 0 from J; bases not matched to a gene: 9. Germline V gene data show CDR1 as SGHAT and CDR2 as FQNNGV. The CDR3 nucleotides read TGTGCCAGCAGCCCCAGGACAGGGGGCGACCTAGCCAAAAACATTCAGTACTTC. This translates into CASSPRTGGDLAKNIQYF. The full variable domain, with the rest looked up from reference TRBV11-2 and TRBJ2-4, is EAGVAQSPRYKIIEKRQSVAFWCNPISGHATLYWYQQILGQGPKLLIQFQNNGVVDDSQLPKDRFSAERLKGVDSTLKIQPAKLEDSAVYLCASSPRTGGDLAKNIQYFGAGTRLSVL.

Many counts were recorded for this clonotype. The chain has TRBV12-3 or TRBV12-4 and TRBJ1-1, with D tentatively TRBD1 (5 bases). Trimming left V 5 bases short and J 4 bases short, with 14 bases between. The CDR3 runs 14 residues. CDR3 nucleotide sequence: TGTGCCAGCAGTCCTCAGGGCGGCGGCACTGAAGCTTTCTTT. Translating gives CASSPQGGGTEAFF.

CDR3 sequence (DNA): TGTGCCAGCAGCACCGGACGGAGCATTCAGTACTTC. Encoded protein: CASSTGRSIQYF. V and J are TRBV11-2 and TRBJ2-4; no reliable D call. V was trimmed by 5 bases and J by 9 bases, leaving 11 bases between them. Per germline, CDR1 SGHAT and CDR2 FQNNGV. The CDR3 has 12 residues.

V gene TRBV7-9 combines with J gene TRBJ2-7, with TRBD1 matching over 9 bases. This CDR3 region has 15 residues. V dropped 4 bases and J dropped 2; count of bases not matched to a gene: 6. Germline-derived CDR1 and CDR2 are SEHNR and FQNEAQ (reference sequence). DNA of the CDR3: TGTGCCAGCAGCTCTGGACAGGGGAGGCCCTACGAGCAGTACTTC. It specifies CASSSGQGRPYEQYF.

Only a few counts were recorded for this clonotype. The chain uses TRBV20-1 and TRBJ2-5; TRBD2 agrees at 9 bases. J gave up 4 bases and V 4 bases, and 10 bases lay outside the gene matches. Germline lookup yields CDR1 DFQATT and CDR2 SNEGSKA (reference sequence). This CDR3 has 15 amino acids. CDR3 bases: TGCAGTGCTAACCCTCATGCGGGGGGGCGAGAGACCCAGTACTTC. Amino acids: CSANPHAGGRETQYF.

The genes are TRBV12-3 or TRBV12-4 and TRBJ1-1; TRBD1 is a possible D gene (6 bases). The CDR3 contains 14 residues. Deletions cut 10 bases from V and 2 bases from J, with 17 bases between. As DNA, the CDR3 is TGTGCCATCAGGGCCGGGACATACAACACTGAAGCTTTCTTT. Amino acids: CAIRAGTYNTEAFF.

This clonotype was seen only a few times. This chain connects TRBV6-1 to TRBJ2-3, with 8 bases lining up with TRBD2. The V and J ends lost 4 bases and 1 base, in that order; junction bases with no gene match: 4. This CDR3 contains 15 residues. Germline CDR1 MNHNS, CDR2 SASEGT. Here the CDR3 reads CASSVSGGRTDTQYF. The CDR3, as DNA: TGTGCCAGCAGTGTAAGCGGGGGCCGCACAGATACGCAGTATTTT.

The sample holds many counts of this clonotype. This chain uses TRBV11-2 with TRBJ1-2; TRBD1 matches at 9 bases. From germline, CDR1 is SGHAT and CDR2 FQNNGV. V lost 1 base to trimming and J lost 7 bases; unmatched junction nucleotides: 16. The CDR3 consists of 18 residues. The DNA of the CDR3 is TGTGCCAGCAGCTTAGTACCGGGACAGGGTTCAGCCGAGGGTGGCTACACCTTC. Translating gives CASSLVPGQGSAEGGYTF.

The chain recombines TRBV7-6 with TRBJ2-2, with 14 bases aligning to TRBD2. With 1 base clipped from V and 5 bases from J, the junction kept 12 bases outside the gene matches. The CDR3 loop spans 20 amino acids. Germline assignment: CDR1 SGHVS and CDR2 FNYEAQ. The CDR3 sequence: CASSLEAGLAGGRRTGELFF. The CDR3 DNA reads as TGTGCCAGCAGCTTAGAAGCCGGACTAGCGGGGGGCCGGCGAACCGGGGAGCTGTTTTTT.

The chain employs TRBV4-2 and TRBJ2-3, with D unresolved. Germline V gene data show CDR1 as LGHNA and CDR2 as YNFKEQ. The V gene lost 0 bases and the J gene lost 2 bases, with 12 bases spanning the gap. CDR3 length: 16 amino acids. CDR3 sequence reads: CASSQDRGRATDTQYF. CDR3 sequence (DNA): TGTGCCAGCAGCCAAGACCGAGGCCGCGCCACAGATACGCAGTATTTT.

The gene calls are TRBV9 and TRBJ2-3; no clear D. CDR1 is SGDLS, CDR2 YYNGEE, per germline. Trimming took off 0 bases at V and 3 bases at J, with 8 bases between the two ends. CDR3 length: 14 amino acids. The CDR3 DNA sequence: TGTGCCAGCAGCGTAGCTTCCGCGACAGATACGCAGTATTTT. It is translated as CASSVASATDTQYF.

The chain employs TRBV12-3 or TRBV12-4 and TRBJ1-4, with a weak D call TRBD1 (5 bases). The CDR3 spans 13 residues. V was clipped by 3 bases and J by 8 bases, with 10 bases between them. The CDR3: CASSLGVEEKLFF. The CDR3 DNA reads as TGTGCCAGCAGTTTGGGGGTTGAGGAAAAACTGTTTTTT.

This chain uses TRBV10-3 with TRBJ1-5; 10 bases match TRBD1. J lost 0 bases, V lost 6 bases, and 5 bases had no gene match. The germline V gene has CDR1 ENHRY and CDR2 SYGVKD. The CDR3 consists of 16 residues. CDR3 DNA: TGTGCCATCAGCCCGGGACAGGGGACTAGCAATCAGCCCCAGCATTTT. Its translation: CAISPGQGTSNQPQHF.

Only a few counts were recorded for this clonotype. The chain combines TRBV28 with TRBJ2-7, with TRBD2 matching 8 bases. Germline V gives CDR1 MDHEN, CDR2 SYDVKM. The V gene end was trimmed by 5 bases and the J gene end by 7 bases; junction bases not matched to a gene: 16. This CDR3 contains 16 residues. For the CDR3, the DNA is TGTGCCAGCAGTCCCCGGCGGGTTAGCGGGAAGTTTGAGCAGTACGTC. Its translation: CASSPRRVSGKFEQYV.

This rearrangement joins TRBV5-1 to TRBJ2-6; 7 bases are shared with TRBD1. The V segment lost 4 bases and the J segment 0 bases; nucleotides outside the gene matches: 4. The germline gives CDR1 SGHRS, CDR2 YFSETQ. The CDR3 loop spans 16 amino acids. This CDR3 reads CASSLTGLSGANVLTF. The CDR3, as DNA: TGCGCCAGCAGCCTGACAGGGCTCTCTGGGGCCAACGTCCTGACTTTC. Based on the CDR3 plus reference TRBV5-1 and TRBJ2-6, the full variable domain is KAGVTQTPRYLIKTRGQQVTLSCSPISGHRSVSWYQQTPGQGLQFLFEYFSETQRNKGNFPGRFSGRQFSNSRSEMNVSTLELGDSALYLCASSLTGLSGANVLTFGAGSRLTVL.

This rearrangement joins TRBV6-2 or TRBV6-3 to TRBJ1-4; possibly TRBD1 for D (6 bases). CDR1 and CDR2 from the germline V gene are MNHEY and SVGEGT. Trimming stripped 2 bases from V and 8 bases from J, with 15 bases between. There are 15 residues in the CDR3. The CDR3 region is CASSYRDIRIEKLFF. CDR3 coding DNA: TGTGCCAGCAGTTACCGGGACATTCGAATCGAAAAACTGTTTTTT.

This clonotype was counted between two and nine times. This CDR3 is CAFPSGGNTGELFF. CDR3 bases: TGTGCCTTCCCCAGCGGGGGGAACACCGGGGAGCTGTTTTTT. The rearrangement uses TRBV10-3 and TRBJ2-2; 8 nucleotides line up with TRBD2. CDR1 ENHRY and CDR2 SYGVKD come from the germline V gene. V was pared by 11 bases and J by 1 base, with 6 bases of the junction left unmatched. The CDR3 sequence is 14 residues long.

This chain links TRBV20-1 with TRBJ2-5, with 8 bases lining up with TRBD2. The CDR3 has 15 residues. V lost 3 bases, J lost 7 bases, and 13 bases stayed unmatched. Germline assignment: CDR1 DFQATT and CDR2 SNEGSKA (reference sequence). The CDR3 DNA reads TGCAGTGCTAGGAGGGTAGCGGGGCCCTTTGGGACCCAGTACTTC. This codes for CSARRVAGPFGTQYF.

The table lists this clonotype with many counts. The genes are TRBV4-2 and TRBJ1-4; D uncertain. The CDR3 totals 14 residues. Trimming stripped 0 bases from V and 8 bases from J, with 10 bases between. CDR1 and CDR2 (germline): LGHNA, YNFKEQ. The CDR3 DNA is TGTGCCAGCAGCCAAGATTGGGGTAGGGAAAAACTGTTTTTT. Translating it yields CASSQDWGREKLFF.

This clonotype came up a few times. The chain has TRBV20-1 and TRBJ1-1; D unresolved. From germline, CDR1 is DFQATT and CDR2 SNEGSKA (reference sequence). V gave up 7 bases and J gave up 7 bases, with 10 bases separating them. The length of the CDR3 is 10 residues. This CDR3 is CSVTPLEAFF. The DNA for the CDR3 is TGCAGTGTCACCCCCCTTGAAGCTTTCTTT.

This clonotype was recorded a few times. This sequence joins TRBV10-3 and TRBJ2-1; D may match TRBD1 or TRBD2 (6 bases each). CDR3 length: 12 amino acids. The V gene lost 3 bases and the J gene lost 9 bases, with 9 bases spanning the gap. The germline CDR1 and CDR2 sequences are ENHRY and SYGVKD. The CDR3 region has the DNA TGTGCCATCAGTGACCGGGGGCGTGAGCAGTTCTTC. It specifies CAISDRGREQFF.

This clonotype was seen ten or more times. The chain joins TRBV5-1 to TRBJ1-1; weak D call: TRBD1 (6 bases). The V gene's germline CDR1 is SGHRS and CDR2 YFSETQ. Trimming pared 4 bases from V and 1 base from J, leaving 11 bases between. The CDR3 has 14 amino acids. CDR3: CASSQQGRNTEAFF. CDR3 DNA: TGCGCCAGCAGCCAACAGGGCAGGAACACTGAAGCTTTCTTT.